Here is one TCR beta chain with its context. Germline assignment: CDR1 SGHRS and CDR2 YFSETQ. V lost 0 bases and J 8 bases, leaving 11 bases between the germline ends. This CDR3 spans 14 amino acids. Authors' analysis steps: The authors estimated nucleated cell counts from reference gene primer amplification. Using immunoSEQ multiplex PCR, the repertoire was profiled, and TCRdb retains in-frame clones only, with some absent. D and trimming come from the DNA, and the V and J calls and clone size come from that table. The table records about 62,000 clones, roughly 92% of them present only once. The sample is drawn from a study of blood T cell repertoires in COVID-19. The overall study: Researchers got acute and convalescent COVID-19 samples from the United States, Italy and Spain. The analysed material was cDNA or gDNA that came from T cells, B-cell-depleted T cells, or PBMCs.

The TCR was taken from a human donor in a cohort sampled during active COVID-19. Sequenced material: peripheral blood. The V and J genes are TRBV5-1 and TRBJ1-4; D call uncertain. This chain's CDR3 is CASSLEMGGEKLFF. CDR3 DNA: TGCGCCAGCAGCTTGGAGATGGGAGGCGAAAAACTGTTTTTT.